This entry features one T cell receptor beta chain sequence. Antigen: not known. Here immunoSEQ multiplex PCR was the method, and the copy in TCRdb shows in-frame clones only, minus some. The profile shows about 32,000 clones, about 91% of them singletons. The data were obtained in a study of stem cell transplantation in POMP-related autoinflammatory disease. General study points: Unique TRB V-J gene pairings were limited in number in patients with PRAID.

This specimen was CD4+ T cells from PBMCs, taken before stem cell transplantation. This clonotype was sampled from a human donor with POMP-related autoinflammation and immune dysregulation (PRAID).

CDR3: CASRYRQGGEQFF. The CDR3, as DNA: TGTGCCAGCAGGTACCGACAGGGAGGTGAGCAGTTCTTC. The V and J genes are TRBV6-5 and TRBJ2-1; possibly TRBD1 for D (7 bases). V was pared by 6 bases and J by 9 bases, with 15 bases between. This CDR3 region has 13 residues. Germline CDR1 MNHEY, CDR2 SVGAGI.